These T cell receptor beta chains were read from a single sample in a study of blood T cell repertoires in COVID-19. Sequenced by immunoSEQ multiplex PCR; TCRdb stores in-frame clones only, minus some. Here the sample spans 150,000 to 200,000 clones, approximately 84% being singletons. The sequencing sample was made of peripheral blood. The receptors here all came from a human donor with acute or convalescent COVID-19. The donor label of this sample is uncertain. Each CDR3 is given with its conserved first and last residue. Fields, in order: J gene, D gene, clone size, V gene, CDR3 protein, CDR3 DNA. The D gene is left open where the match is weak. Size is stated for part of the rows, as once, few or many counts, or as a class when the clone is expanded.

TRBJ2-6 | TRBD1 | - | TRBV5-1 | CASSVGQSEANVLTF | TGCGCCAGCAGCGTGGGACAGTCTGAGGCCAACGTCCTGACTTTC
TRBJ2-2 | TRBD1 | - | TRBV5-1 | CASSRLSGTVGTGELFF | TGCGCCAGCAGCCGCCTTTCCGGGACAGTTGGTACCGGGGAGCTGTTTTTT
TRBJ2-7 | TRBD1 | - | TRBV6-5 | CASTRQGHSYEQYF | TGTGCCAGTACCCGACAGGGCCACTCCTACGAGCAGTACTTC
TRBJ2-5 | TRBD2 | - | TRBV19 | CASSILAGVVETQYF | TGTGCCAGTAGTATCCTAGCGGGAGTAGTGGAGACCCAGTACTTC
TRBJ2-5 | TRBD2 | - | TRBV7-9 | CASSPTLAGGLETQYF | TGTGCCAGCAGCCCTACGCTAGCGGGAGGTCTGGAGACCCAGTACTTC
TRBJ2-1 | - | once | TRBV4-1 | CASSPIGGASSYNEQFF | TGCGCCAGCAGCCCGATCGGCGGGGCGAGCTCCTACAATGAGCAGTTCTTC
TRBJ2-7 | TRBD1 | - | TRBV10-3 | CAISAGQGAREQYF | TGTGCCATCAGTGCGGGACAGGGGGCGCGAGAGCAGTACTTC
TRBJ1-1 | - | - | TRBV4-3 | CASSQDNRAYYTEAFF | TGCGCCAGCAGCCAAGATAATCGCGCTTACTACACTGAAGCTTTCTTT
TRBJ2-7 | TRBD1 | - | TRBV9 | CASSQGEGTGAYEQYF | TGTGCCAGCAGCCAGGGGGAGGGGACAGGGGCCTACGAGCAGTACTTC
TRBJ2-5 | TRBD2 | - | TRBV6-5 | CASSYSTAGKTQYF | TGTGCCAGCAGTTACTCGACAGCGGGAAAGACCCAGTACTTC
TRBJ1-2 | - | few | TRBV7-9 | CASSSLTGYSYTF | TGTGCCAGCAGCTCCCTGACAGGTTATAGCTACACCTTC
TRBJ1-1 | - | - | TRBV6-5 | CASSSSSEAFF | TGTGCCAGCAGTTCAAGCTCTGAAGCTTTCTTT
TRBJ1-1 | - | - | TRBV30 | CARVGTQGAEAFF | TGTGCCCGAGTGGGTACGCAGGGCGCTGAAGCTTTCTTT
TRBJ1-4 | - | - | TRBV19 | CASKAGDTRGKLFF | TGTGCCAGTAAAGCGGGGGACACCAGAGGAAAACTGTTTTTT
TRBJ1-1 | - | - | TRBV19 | CASSMVEGQTEAFF | TGTGCCAGTAGTATGGTGGAGGGTCAGACTGAAGCTTTCTTT
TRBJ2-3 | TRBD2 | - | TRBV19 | CASSIRASGSTDTQYF | TGTGCCAGTAGTATTCGGGCTAGCGGGAGCACAGATACGCAGTATTTT
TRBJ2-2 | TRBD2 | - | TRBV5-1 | CASSLAREGGELFF | TGCGCCAGCAGCTTGGCTCGGGAGGGCGGGGAGCTGTTTTTT
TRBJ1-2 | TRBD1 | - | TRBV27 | CASSFTGDGYTF | TGTGCCAGCAGTTTCACAGGGGACGGCTACACCTTC
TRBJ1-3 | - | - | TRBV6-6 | CASRGPGGATGNTIYF | TGTGCCAGCAGGGGGCCAGGAGGGGCAACTGGAAACACCATATATTTT
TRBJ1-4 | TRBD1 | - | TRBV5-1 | CASSLAVGTGAEKLFF | TGCGCCAGCAGCTTGGCCGTAGGGACAGGGGCTGAAAAACTGTTTTTT
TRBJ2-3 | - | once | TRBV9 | CASSPSPTDTQYF | TGTGCCAGCAGCCCCTCCCCCACAGATACGCAGTATTTT
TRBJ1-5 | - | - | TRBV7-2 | CASSLDNPSGKGSNQPQHF | TGTGCCAGCAGCTTAGATAATCCTTCAGGGAAGGGGAGCAATCAGCCCCAGCATTTT
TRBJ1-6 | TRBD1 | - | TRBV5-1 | CASSLKGTGSSPLHF | TGCGCCAGCAGCCTAAAAGGGACAGGGTCTTCACCCCTCCACTTT
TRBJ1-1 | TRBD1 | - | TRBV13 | CASSPTGGNTEAFF | TGTGCCAGCAGCCCGACAGGGGGTAACACTGAAGCTTTCTTT
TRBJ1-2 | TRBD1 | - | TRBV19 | CASTTGTDYGYTF | TGTGCCAGCACTACCGGGACAGACTATGGCTACACCTTC
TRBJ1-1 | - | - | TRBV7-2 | CASSLFAGPNTEAFF | TGTGCCAGCAGCTTATTTGCAGGTCCTAACACTGAAGCTTTCTTT
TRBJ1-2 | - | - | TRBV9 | CASSVGGVRNGGYTF | TGTGCCAGCAGCGTAGGCGGGGTGCGAAACGGGGGCTACACCTTC
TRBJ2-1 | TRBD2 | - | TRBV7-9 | CASSSLAGAVNEQFF | TGTGCCAGCAGCTCTCTAGCGGGAGCGGTCAATGAGCAGTTCTTC
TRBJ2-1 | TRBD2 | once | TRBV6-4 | CASSDSGSGLAEQFF | TGTGCCAGCAGTGACTCCGGTTCGGGACTAGCGGAGCAGTTCTTC
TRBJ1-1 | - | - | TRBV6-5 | CASTLWGVAFF | TGTGCCAGCACCCTCTGGGGGGTTGCTTTCTTT
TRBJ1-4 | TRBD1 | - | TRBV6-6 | CASSPPGQGDEKLFF | TGTGCCAGCAGTCCGCCGGGACAGGGTGATGAAAAACTGTTTTTT
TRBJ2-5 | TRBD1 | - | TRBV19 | CASSDRGRGTQYF | TGTGCCAGTAGTGACAGGGGACGGGGGACCCAGTACTTC
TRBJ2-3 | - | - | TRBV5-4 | CASSLPHTDTQYF | TGTGCCAGCAGCTTGCCCCACACAGATACGCAGTATTTT
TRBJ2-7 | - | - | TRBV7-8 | CASSLDRHWAYF | TGTGCCAGCAGCCTTGACAGGCATTGGGCCTACTTC
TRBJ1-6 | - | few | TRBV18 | CASSPLYREPRRDNSPLHF | TGTGCCAGCTCACCACTTTACAGGGAGCCCCGCAGGGATAATTCACCCCTCCACTTT
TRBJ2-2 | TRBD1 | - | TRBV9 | CASSVSGGANTGELFF | TGTGCCAGCAGCGTGTCAGGGGGCGCCAACACCGGGGAGCTGTTTTTT
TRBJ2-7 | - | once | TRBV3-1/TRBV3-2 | CASSQGSSGPYEQYF | TGTGCCAGCAGCCAAGGGTCCAGCGGACCCTACGAGCAGTACTTC
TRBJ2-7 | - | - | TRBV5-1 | CASSRDFSSYEQYF | TGCGCCAGCTCCCGGGACTTTAGCTCCTACGAGCAGTACTTC
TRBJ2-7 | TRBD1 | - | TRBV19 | CASSEQGGAYEQYF | TGTGCCAGTAGTGAACAGGGGGGTGCGTACGAGCAGTACTTC
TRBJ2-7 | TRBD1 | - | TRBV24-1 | CATSDRGDREYRQYF | TGTGCCACCAGTGACCGGGGGGACAGGGAATATAGGCAGTACTTC
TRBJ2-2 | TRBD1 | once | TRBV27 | CASSLSMTGVGELFF | TGTGCCAGCAGTTTATCGATGACAGGGGTCGGGGAGCTGTTTTTT
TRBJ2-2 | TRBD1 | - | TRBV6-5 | CASSSGTGGTGELFF | TGTGCCAGCAGCTCCGGGACAGGGGGCACCGGGGAGCTGTTTTTT
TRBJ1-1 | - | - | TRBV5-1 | CASSPSPGNTEAFF | TGCGCCAGCAGCCCTTCACCGGGGAACACTGAAGCTTTCTTT
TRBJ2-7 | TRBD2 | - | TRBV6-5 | CASSQLAGGPGEQYF | TGTGCCAGCAGCCAACTAGCGGGAGGGCCGGGCGAGCAGTACTTC
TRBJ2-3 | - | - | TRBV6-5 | CASSYQQGIWF | TGTGCCAGCAGTTACCAACAGGGCATATGGTTC
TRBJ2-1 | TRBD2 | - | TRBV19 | CASSILAATTYNEQFF | TGTGCCAGTAGTATTCTAGCGGCCACCACATACAATGAGCAGTTCTTC